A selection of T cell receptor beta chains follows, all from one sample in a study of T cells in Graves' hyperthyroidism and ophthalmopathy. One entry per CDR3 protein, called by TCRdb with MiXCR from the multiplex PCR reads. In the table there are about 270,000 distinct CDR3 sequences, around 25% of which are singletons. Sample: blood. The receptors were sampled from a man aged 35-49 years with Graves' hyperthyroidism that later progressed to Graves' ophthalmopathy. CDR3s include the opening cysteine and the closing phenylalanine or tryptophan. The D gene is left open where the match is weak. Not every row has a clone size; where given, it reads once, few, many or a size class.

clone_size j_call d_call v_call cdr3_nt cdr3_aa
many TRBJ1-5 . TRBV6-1 TGTGCCAGCAGAAACGGGCCGAATCAGCCCCAGCATTTT CASRNGPNQPQHF
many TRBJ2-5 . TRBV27 TGTGCCAGCAGCCAATCGCGGATCCAAGAGACCCAGTACTTC CASSQSRIQETQYF
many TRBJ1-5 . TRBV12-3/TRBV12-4 TGTGCCAGCAGTAAGAACTTCGGTGGGGACTGGCAGCCCCAGCATTTT CASSKNFGGDWQPQHF
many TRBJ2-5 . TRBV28 TGTGCCAGCAGTCCGCCGGGGGACCTGCAAGAGACCCAGTACTTC CASSPPGDLQETQYF
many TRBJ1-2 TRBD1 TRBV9 TGTGCCAGCAGCGGGGGACAGGGAGACTATGGCTACACCTTC CASSGGQGDYGYTF
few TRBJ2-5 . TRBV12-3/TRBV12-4 TGTGCCAGCAGTTTTAAGGGTAGCGGCTTATCGCAAGAGACCCAGTACTTC CASSFKGSGLSQETQYF
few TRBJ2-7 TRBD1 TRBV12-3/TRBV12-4 TGTGCCAGCAGTCCCGGGACAGGGGGCGGCGAGCAGTACTTC CASSPGTGGGEQYF
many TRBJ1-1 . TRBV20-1 TGCAGTGCTAGAGATTATGGGCCAGGGAGGTACACTGAAGCTTTCTTT CSARDYGPGRYTEAFF
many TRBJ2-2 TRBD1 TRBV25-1 TGTGCCAGCAGTGACAGCGGACGGGACAGGGTGCACGGGGAGCTGTTTTTT CASSDSGRDRVHGELFF
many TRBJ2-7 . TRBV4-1 TGCGCCAGCAGTACTAACTACGAGCAGTACTTC CASSTNYEQYF
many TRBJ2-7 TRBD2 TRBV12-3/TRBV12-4 TGTGCCAGCAGCCAGGGACTAGCGGGATCCGAGCAGTACTTC CASSQGLAGSEQYF
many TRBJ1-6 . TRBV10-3 TGTGCCATCAGTGAGAGCCGCCAGGCATATAATTCACCCCTCCACTTT CAISESRQAYNSPLHF
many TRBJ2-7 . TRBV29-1 TGCAGCGGTAGCAGGGGGGGCGAGCAGTACTTC CSGSRGGEQYF
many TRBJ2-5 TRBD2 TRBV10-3 TGTGCCATCAGCGGACTAGCGGGAGGAGTGGAGACCCAGTACTTC CAISGLAGGVETQYF
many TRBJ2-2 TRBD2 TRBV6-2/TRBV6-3 TGTGCCAGCAGCGTATCAGGACTAGCGGCAACCAACACCGGGGAGCTGTTTTTT CASSVSGLAATNTGELFF
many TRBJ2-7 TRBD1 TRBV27 TGTGCCAGCAGGGCGACCGGGACAGGGGCCTACGAGCAGTACTTC CASRATGTGAYEQYF
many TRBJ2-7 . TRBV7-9 TGTGCCAGCAGCTTAGCGTATCAGACTAACCTTGACTACGAGCAGTACTTC CASSLAYQTNLDYEQYF
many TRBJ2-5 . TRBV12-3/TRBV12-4 TGTGCCAGCAGTTTGTCAGGGCTCGAGACCCAGTACTTC CASSLSGLETQYF
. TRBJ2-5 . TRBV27 TGTGCCAGCGCAGGGGATAGGCAAGAGACCCAGTACTTC CASAGDRQETQYF
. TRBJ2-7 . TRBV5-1 TGCGCCAGCAGCTTGGGGCCGACCCGTCCTTATTCCTACGAGCAGTACTTC CASSLGPTRPYSYEQYF
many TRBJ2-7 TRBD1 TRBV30 TGTGCCTGGAATCGGGACAGCTACGAGCAGTACTTC CAWNRDSYEQYF
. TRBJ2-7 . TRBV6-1 TGTGCCAGCAGTGAAAGCCCTCTCCCCGAGCAGTACTTC CASSESPLPEQYF
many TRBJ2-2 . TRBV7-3 TGTGCCAGCAGCTTAGGACCGCCTTTAACTGAAACCGGGGAGCTGTTTTTT CASSLGPPLTETGELFF
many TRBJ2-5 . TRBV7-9 TGTGCCAGCACCCCAGGCACTGGGGGCGGAGAGACCCAGTACTTC CASTPGTGGGETQYF
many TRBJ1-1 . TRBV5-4 TGTGCCAGCAGGGACGCCGGGCCCCAACTAGGCGCTTTCTTT CASRDAGPQLGAFF
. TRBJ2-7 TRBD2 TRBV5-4 TGTGCCAGCAGCTTGGGATGGCGGCGGCGGGAGGGCAGGTTTCGTCAGTACTTC CASSLGWRRREGRFRQYF
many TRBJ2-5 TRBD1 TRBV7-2 TGTGCCAGCAGCAGGGGACTAGAACCGGGACAGGGGTATACGGAGACCCAGTACTTC CASSRGLEPGQGYTETQYF
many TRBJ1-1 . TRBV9 TGTGCCAGCAGCGTACGACTGGAGGGGGACACTGAAGCTTTCTTT CASSVRLEGDTEAFF
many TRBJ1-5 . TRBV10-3 TGTGCCATCAGTGACAGGGGACCCCTAAAGGGGAGCAATCAGCCCCAGCATTTT CAISDRGPLKGSNQPQHF
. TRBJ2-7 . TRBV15 TGTGCCACCAGCATATTAGGGGCCGAGCAGTACTTC CATSILGAEQYF
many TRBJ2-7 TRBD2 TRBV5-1 TGCGCCAGCAGCACAGGACTAGCGGGAGTATCCTACGAGCAGTACTTC CASSTGLAGVSYEQYF
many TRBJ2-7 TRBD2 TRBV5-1 TGCGCCAGCAGCGACACTAGCGGGAGTTACGAGCAGTACTTC CASSDTSGSYEQYF
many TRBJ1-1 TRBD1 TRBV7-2 TGTGCCAGCAGCCGGACAGGGGAGGCTTTCTTT CASSRTGEAFF